These 29 T cell receptor beta chains were all obtained from the same sample, sequenced in a study of T cell changes during pregnancy in multiple sclerosis. Profiling relied on immunoSEQ multiplex PCR, and the TCRdb table lists in-frame clones only, not all of them. The sample contains 130,000 or so clones, roughly 92% of which appear only once. The source material was peripheral blood, sampled before pregnancy. The receptors were sampled from a female donor with multiple sclerosis, enrolled in a pregnancy study.

The chain links TRBV10-1 to TRBJ1-4, with D maybe TRBD1 (5 bases). The V gene lost 0 bases and the J gene lost 5 bases, with 16 bases spanning the gap. The germline V gene has CDR1 WNHNN and CDR2 SYGVQD (reference sequence). This CDR3 region has 17 residues. CDR3 DNA sequence: TGCGCCAGCAGTGAGTCGGGTCGGGGGGAACGGAATGAAAAACTGTTTTTT. This gives the protein CASSESGRGERNEKLFF.

V usage is TRBV10-3 and J usage is TRBJ2-7; the D gene is possibly TRBD2 (5 bases). Trimming left V 4 bases short and J 3 bases short, with 16 bases between. The CDR3 is made up of 15 amino acids. CDR1 and CDR2 (germline): ENHRY, SYGVKD. CDR3 nucleotides: TGTGCCATCAGTGGAGGAACACTAGTTATCTACGAGCAGTACTTC. Its translation: CAISGGTLVIYEQYF.

The gene calls are TRBV15 and TRBJ1-1; D is perhaps TRBD1 (5 bases). The V and J ends lost 0 bases and 1 base respectively, with 15 bases between them. Germline lookup yields CDR1 LNHNV and CDR2 YYDKDF (reference sequence). The CDR3 is made up of 17 amino acids. This CDR3 reads CATSRDLGRGSNTEAFF. As DNA, the CDR3 is TGTGCCACCAGCAGAGATTTAGGGAGGGGTTCGAACACTGAAGCTTTCTTT.

J is TRBJ2-7 and V is TRBV28; 12 bases are shared with TRBD2. In germline, CDR1 is MDHEN, CDR2 SYDVKM. The V segment lost 5 bases and the J segment 3 bases; nucleotides outside the gene matches: 5. This CDR3 has 15 residues. The CDR3 protein is CASSEPTSGSYEQYF. The DNA for the CDR3 is TGTGCCAGCAGTGAACCGACTAGCGGGAGCTACGAGCAGTACTTC.

This clone is a singleton in its sample. The CDR3 here is CASSSGTGVSGYTF. The CDR3 DNA reads as TGTGCCAGCAGCTCGGGAACAGGGGTTTCTGGCTACACCTTC. The V call is TRBV11-1, the J call TRBJ1-2; 7 bases match TRBD1. V lost 4 bases, J lost 7 bases, and 9 bases stayed unmatched. The CDR3 loop spans 14 amino acids. The germline CDR1 and CDR2 sequences are SGHAT and FQDESV (reference sequence).

This clone was found many times. The chain joins TRBV5-1 to TRBJ2-7; maybe TRBD1 (6 bases). Germline V gene sequence: CDR1 SGHRS, CDR2 YFSETQ. This CDR3 region has 12 residues. V gave up 4 bases and J gave up 3 bases, with 8 bases separating them. The CDR3 spells CASSGQHYEQYF. The CDR3 DNA reads as TGCGCCAGCAGCGGACAGCACTACGAGCAGTACTTC.

The rearrangement links TRBV11-2 to TRBJ2-1; 13 bases are shared with TRBD2. V was pared by 4 bases and J by 8 bases, with 2 bases of the junction left unmatched. The CDR3 has 14 amino acids. The V gene's germline CDR1 is SGHAT and CDR2 FQNNGV. CDR3 bases: TGTGCCAGCAGCTGGACTAGCGGGAGTGATGAGCAGTTCTTC. It encodes CASSWTSGSDEQFF. Full variable domain (remainder filled in from reference TRBV11-2 and TRBJ2-1): EAGVAQSPRYKIIEKRQSVAFWCNPISGHATLYWYQQILGQGPKLLIQFQNNGVVDDSQLPKDRFSAERLKGVDSTLKIQPAKLEDSAVYLCASSWTSGSDEQFFGPGTRLTVL.

The chain employs TRBV11-3 and TRBJ2-5, with 8 nucleotides matching TRBD2. The CDR3 has 17 residues. Germline values: CDR1 SGHNT, CDR2 YENEEA. V shed 2 bases and J 1 base; nucleotides not matched to a gene: 9. The CDR3 loop reads CASSLSLPTSGQETQYF. Here the CDR3 DNA reads TGTGCCAGCAGCTTATCTCTCCCCACTAGCGGCCAAGAGACCCAGTACTTC.

The count of this clone is one. J is TRBJ2-5 and V is TRBV7-3, with 7 bases lining up with TRBD2. CDR1 is SGHTA, CDR2 FQGTGA, per germline. CDR3 size: 14 residues. The J segment lost 4 bases and the V segment lost 5 bases, leaving 7 bases of the junction unmatched. CDR3 region: CASSLGRARETQYF. CDR3 bases: TGTGCCAGCAGCCTGGGGAGGGCTAGAGAGACCCAGTACTTC.

CDR3 sequence (DNA): TGTGCCACCAGCAGAGACAGCGATTCCTACAATGAGCAGTTCTTC. Translated: CATSRDSDSYNEQFF. V usage is TRBV15 and J usage is TRBJ2-1; no clear D. The CDR3 covers 15 residues. Germline V gives CDR1 LNHNV, CDR2 YYDKDF (reference sequence). Trimming pared 0 bases from V and 1 base from J, leaving 7 bases between.

The chain recombines TRBV9 with TRBJ2-7; TRBD1 agrees at 9 bases. This CDR3 is 15 amino acids long. V lost 3 bases to trimming and J lost 0 bases; unmatched junction nucleotides: 4. The V gene's germline CDR1 is SGDLS and CDR2 YYNGEE. This CDR3 is CASSARTGASYEQYF. The DNA for the CDR3 is TGTGCCAGCAGCGCCCGGACAGGGGCCTCCTACGAGCAGTACTTC. The whole variable domain, filled in from reference TRBV9 and TRBJ2-7, reads DSGVTQTPKHLITATGQRVTLRCSPRSGDLSVYWYQQSLDQGLQFLIQYYNGEERAKGNILERFSAQQFPDLHSELNLSSLELGDSALYFCASSARTGASYEQYFGPGTRLTVT.

The chain employs TRBV19 and TRBJ1-2; D unresolved. This CDR3 has 15 residues. The germline CDR1 and CDR2 sequences are LNHDA and SQIVND (reference sequence). Trimming stripped 4 bases from V and 7 bases from J, with 19 bases between. The CDR3 region has the DNA TGTGCCAGTAGTACTAACAGCGGGAGTATGGGTGGCTACACCTTC. Translation gives CASSTNSGSMGGYTF.

V is TRBV11-3 and J is TRBJ2-1; 8 nucleotides line up with TRBD1. Trimming cost V 3 bases and J 3 bases; bases outside gene matches: 1. The CDR3 length is 14 residues. Per the germline V gene, CDR1 is SGHNT and CDR2 is YENEEA. As DNA, the CDR3 is TGTGCCAGCAGCTTGGGACAGGACTACAATGAGCAGTTCTTC. Its translation is CASSLGQDYNEQFF.

This chain connects TRBV5-4 to TRBJ2-3; 8 bases match TRBD2. The CDR3 length is 16 residues. Germline V gene lookup returns CDR1 SGHNT and CDR2 YYREEE (reference sequence). V gave up 4 bases and J gave up 0 bases; unmatched junction bases: 7. The CDR3 nucleotides read TGTGCCAGCAGCCAAGAAACGGGGGGGAGCACAGATACGCAGTATTTT. Translation gives CASSQETGGSTDTQYF.

This clone was detected only once. The genes are TRBV7-2 and TRBJ2-7; perhaps TRBD2 as D (6 bases). V lost 0 bases and J lost 0, with 12 bases in between. The CDR3 covers 16 residues. Germline lookup yields CDR1 SGHTA and CDR2 FQGNSA. This CDR3 is CASSLAPGLISYEQYF. CDR3 DNA: TGTGCCAGCAGCTTAGCGCCGGGACTCATCTCCTACGAGCAGTACTTC.

The gene calls are TRBV7-7 and TRBJ2-5; weak D call: TRBD2 (5 bases). Per the germline V gene, CDR1 is SSHAT and CDR2 is FNYEAQ (reference sequence). The CDR3 is made up of 14 amino acids. Deletions cut 5 bases from V and 5 bases from J, with 15 bases between. CDR3 DNA sequence: TGTGCCAGCAGCACCGGCGTAGCGTCGGAGACCCAGTACTTC. Protein: CASSTGVASETQYF.

The chain combines TRBV15 with TRBJ1-1, with D uncertain. CDR1 is LNHNV and CDR2 is YYDKDF in the germline V gene (reference sequence). The CDR3 consists of 13 residues. The V and J ends lost 5 bases and 1 base respectively, with 8 bases between them. The CDR3 sequence is CATSAPGNTEAFF. CDR3 coding DNA: TGTGCCACCAGCGCGCCGGGGAACACTGAAGCTTTCTTT.

This clone was recorded a few times. This chain links TRBV6-4 with TRBJ1-6; D is possibly TRBD1 (5 bases). This CDR3 region has 14 residues. V was pared by 4 bases and J by 6 bases, with 10 bases between. Germline V CDR1 and CDR2: MRHNA, SNTAGT. CDR3 sequence (DNA): TGTGCCAGCAGTGTTTCAGGGTTTAATTCACCCCTCCACTTT. Its translation: CASSVSGFNSPLHF.

The gene calls are TRBV5-1 and TRBJ1-1, with D tentatively TRBD1 (5 bases). Per germline, CDR1 SGHRS and CDR2 YFSETQ. V was shortened by 2 bases and J by 1 base, with 12 bases between the two germline ends. CDR3 length: 15 amino acids. CDR3 sequence reads: CASSFTDTSNTEAFF. Here the CDR3 DNA reads TGCGCCAGCAGCTTCACGGACACCTCGAACACTGAAGCTTTCTTT. Full variable domain (rest looked up from reference TRBV5-1 and TRBJ1-1): KAGVTQTPRYLIKTRGQQVTLSCSPISGHRSVSWYQQTPGQGLQFLFEYFSETQRNKGNFPGRFSGRQFSNSRSEMNVSTLELGDSALYLCASSFTDTSNTEAFFGQGTRLTVV.

J is TRBJ2-7 and V is TRBV7-3; a possible D gene is TRBD2 (6 bases). Trimming left V 2 bases short and J 2 bases short, with 19 bases between. CDR3 length: 17 residues. Per germline, CDR1 SGHTA and CDR2 FQGTGA. The CDR3 loop is CASSLSPRGTNTYEQYF. For the CDR3, the DNA is TGTGCCAGCAGCTTATCGCCTCGCGGGACGAACACCTACGAGCAGTACTTC.

V is TRBV9 and J is TRBJ1-5, with D perhaps matching TRBD1 (5 bases). V was cut by 3 bases and J by 4 bases, with 11 bases left in between. Germline V lookup: CDR1 SGDLS, CDR2 YYNGEE. The CDR3 is made up of 14 amino acids. The CDR3 region is CASSAGGANQPQHF. DNA of the CDR3: TGTGCCAGCAGCGCGGGGGGTGCTAATCAGCCCCAGCATTTT.

This clone was counted once. The chain is built from TRBV11-2 and TRBJ1-4; 9 positions match TRBD1. With V trimmed by 5 bases and J by 6 bases, 4 bases remained unmatched. Germline assignment: CDR1 SGHAT and CDR2 FQNNGV. There are 14 residues in the CDR3. DNA for the CDR3: TGTGCCAGCAGCAATACAGGGGGCGATGAAAAACTGTTTTTT. Encoded protein: CASSNTGGDEKLFF.

The chain's CDR3 is CASSLPRDRGLQPNTEAFF. The CDR3 coding sequence is TGTGCCAGCAGCTTGCCACGGGACAGGGGGCTGCAACCGAACACTGAAGCTTTCTTT. The rearrangement uses TRBV7-9 and TRBJ1-1; 12 nucleotides align to TRBD1. There are 19 residues in the CDR3. Germline V gene sequence: CDR1 SEHNR, CDR2 FQNEAQ (reference sequence). The ends lost 3 bases at V and 1 base at J; junction bases unmatched: 12.

The count of this clone is one. This chain joins TRBV5-4 and TRBJ2-2; possibly TRBD1 for D (5 bases). Germline V CDR1 and CDR2: SGHNT, YYREEE (reference sequence). The CDR3 loop spans 13 amino acids. V lost 0 bases and J 5 bases, leaving 5 bases between the germline ends. The CDR3 spells CASSLEGTGELFF. Here the CDR3 DNA reads TGTGCCAGCAGCTTGGAGGGGACCGGGGAGCTGTTTTTT.

The V gene is TRBV9, the J gene TRBJ2-2; weak D call: TRBD1 (6 bases). Germline V lookup: CDR1 SGDLS, CDR2 YYNGEE. The CDR3 consists of 15 residues. Trimming removed 4 bases from V and 0 bases from J, with 10 bases in between. DNA of the CDR3: TGTGCCAGCAGCCGACAGGACACGAACACCGGGGAGCTGTTTTTT. It specifies CASSRQDTNTGELFF.

The chain combines TRBV27 with TRBJ1-1; 11 positions match TRBD1. Germline CDR1 is MNHEY and CDR2 is SMNVEV (reference sequence). The length of the CDR3 is 18 residues. The trim removed 0 bases at V and 0 bases at J, leaving 6 bases unmatched. CDR3 sequence (DNA): TGTGCCAGCAGTTTATCACCGGGACAGGGGGGATTGAACACTGAAGCTTTCTTT. It encodes CASSLSPGQGGLNTEAFF.

The J gene is TRBJ1-6, the V gene TRBV6-6, with D possibly TRBD1 on 5 matching bases. Trimming took off 0 bases at V and 6 bases at J, with 12 bases between the two ends. Germline assignment: CDR1 MNHNY and CDR2 SVGAGI (reference sequence). The CDR3 length is 16 residues. The DNA of the CDR3 is TGTGCCAGCAGTTACTCTCAGGGATGGAGTAATTCACCCCTCCACTTT. Translated, it gives CASSYSQGWSNSPLHF.

V is TRBV27 and J is TRBJ1-5; no clear D. V lost 8 bases and J lost 1, with 15 bases in between. Germline V lookup: CDR1 MNHEY, CDR2 SMNVEV (reference sequence). This CDR3 is built from 15 residues. DNA of the CDR3: TGTGCCAGCTGCCTCTCAGGTCCCAGCAATCAGCCCCAGCATTTT. Translating it yields CASCLSGPSNQPQHF.

This clone was detected only once. This chain uses TRBV10-3 with TRBJ2-5, with 10 bases that match TRBD2. Germline CDR1 and CDR2: ENHRY and SYGVKD. Unmatched junction bases numbered 14, after V lost 3 bases and J lost 4 bases. This CDR3 region has 18 residues. CDR3: CAISDPGLAGASGETQYF. The CDR3 nucleotides read TGTGCCATCAGTGACCCAGGGCTAGCGGGGGCTAGCGGAGAGACCCAGTACTTC.